This TCR beta chain was sequenced during a study of cytomegalovirus exposure and HLA in healthy donors. This PCR relied on a set of 60 Vbeta primers and 13 Jbeta primers. Profiled with immunoSEQ multiplex PCR; TCRdb holds only in-frame clones, not every one. The sample holds over 150,000 clones, approximately 73% seen once. V lost 1 base and J lost 5; bases outside the gene matches: 8. The CDR3 runs 16 residues. Per germline, CDR1 SGHDT and CDR2 YYEEEE. Whole-study results and caveats: TCR beta chain V- and J-gene trimming was linked, in a later analysis, to a missense variant in DCLRE1C.

Remarks on this clone: The antigen is unknown.

The specimen sequenced was PBMCs. The TCR originated in a woman aged 18-30 years in good health and CMV-seropositive. J is TRBJ2-3 and V is TRBV5-6, with 9 positions matching TRBD2. The chain's CDR3 is CASSLIAGGPQDTQYF. CDR3 DNA sequence: TGTGCCAGCAGCTTGATCGCGGGGGGGCCTCAAGATACGCAGTATTTT.